Listed below are T cell receptor beta chains from one sample, sequenced in a study of T cells in Graves' hyperthyroidism and ophthalmopathy. Each CDR3 protein gets one entry after TCRdb re-called the multiplex PCR reads with MiXCR. The sample consists of about 300,000 distinct CDR3 sequences, less than 20% of them appearing once. Sequences were obtained from blood. The receptors were sampled from a middle-aged man with Graves' ophthalmopathy. Both conserved end residues are part of each CDR3. Fields, in order: J gene, D gene, clone size, V gene, CDR3 protein, CDR3 DNA. A D gene is named only where the DNA matches it firmly. A clone size is listed for some rows: how often the clone was seen (once, few, many), or a class if it is expanded.

>TRBJ1-2|NA|many|TRBV7-8
CASSLGVRLANYGYTF
TGTGCCAGCAGCTTAGGTGTTCGGTTAGCTAACTATGGCTACACCTTC
>TRBJ2-4|TRBD2|NA|TRBV2
CASSERRTGGYIQYF
TGTGCCAGCAGTGAAAGGCGAACGGGAGGGTACATTCAGTACTTC
>TRBJ2-5|TRBD2|few|TRBV6-1
CASRSYILGGREVELQETQYF
TGTGCCAGCAGAAGTTACATTCTGGGCGGGAGAGAGGTCGAACTGCAGGAGACCCAGTACTTC
>TRBJ1-1|NA|NA|TRBV6-2/TRBV6-3
CASSYGGMMNTEAFF
TGTGCCAGCAGTTACGGGGGAATGATGAACACTGAAGCTTTCTTT
>TRBJ1-2|NA|NA|TRBV19
CASSTLTIYGYTF
TGTGCCAGTAGTACCCTGACAATCTATGGCTACACCTTC
>TRBJ2-4|NA|NA|TRBV11-3
CASSPWLGNANIQYF
TGTGCCAGCAGCCCGTGGTTGGGAAACGCAAACATTCAGTACTTC
>TRBJ1-1|NA|many|TRBV6-6
CASSYSEGRWAFF
TGTGCCAGCAGTTACTCGGAGGGGAGGTGGGCTTTCTTT
>TRBJ2-3|NA|NA|TRBV28
CASSLSRGGGFSTDTQYF
TGTGCCAGCAGTTTATCACGGGGTGGGGGTTTTTCGACAGATACGCAGTATTTT
>TRBJ2-2|TRBD1|NA|TRBV6-1
CASLRTGVTGELFF
TGTGCCAGCCTACGGACAGGGGTCACCGGGGAGCTGTTTTTT
>TRBJ2-2|TRBD2|NA|TRBV28
CASSLYASGRTGELFF
TGTGCCAGCAGTTTATATGCTAGCGGGAGGACCGGGGAGCTGTTTTTT
>TRBJ2-1|NA|many|TRBV2
CASSESGSLNEQFF
TGTGCCAGCAGTGAAAGCGGTAGCTTGAATGAGCAGTTCTTC
>TRBJ1-6|NA|many|TRBV11-2
CASTREGNSYNSPLHF
TGTGCCAGCACCCGCGAGGGTAACTCCTATAATTCACCCCTCCACTTT
>TRBJ2-7|NA|many|TRBV28
CASSLYGRGSYEQYF
TGTGCCAGCAGTTTATACGGGAGAGGGTCCTACGAGCAGTACTTC
>TRBJ2-1|TRBD2|few|TRBV20-1
CSADRTSGSFSYNEQFF
TGCAGTGCCGACCGGACTAGCGGGAGTTTCTCCTACAATGAGCAGTTCTTC